This T cell receptor beta chain was identified in a study of T cell responses to AZD1222 COVID-19 vaccine. The CDR3 totals 17 residues. The V gene's germline CDR1 is SGDLS and CDR2 YYNGEE. Trimming shortened V by 0 bases and J by 1 base, and 15 bases separated the two germline ends. Generated by immunoSEQ multiplex PCR, the TCRdb table keeps only in-frame clones and is missing some. The sample has about 140,000 clones, less than 95% seen once. Source: peripheral blood, taken 28 days after the second dose of the MenACWY control vaccine. The chain recombines TRBV9 with TRBJ2-3, with D perhaps TRBD2 (6 bases). The TCR sequence derives from an adult who received the MenACWY meningococcal vaccine as a control. In DNA form, the CDR3 reads TGTGCCAGCAGCGTAGAAGTCTCACCGGGGGGCACAGATACGCAGTATTTT. Protein: CASSVEVSPGGTDTQYF. The entire variable domain, with the rest obtained from reference TRBV9 and TRBJ2-3, is as follows: DSGVTQTPKHLITATGQRVTLRCSPRSGDLSVYWYQQSLDQGLQFLIQYYNGEERAKGNILERFSAQQFPDLHSELNLSSLELGDSALYFCASSVEVSPGGTDTQYFGPGTRLTVL.